Detailed here is one T cell receptor beta chain. Per the authors' pipeline: Reference gene primer amplification yielded estimated nucleated cell counts. Generated by immunoSEQ multiplex PCR, the TCRdb table keeps only in-frame clones and is missing some. The D gene and trimming were derived from the DNA, and the V and J assignments and clone size from that table. This repertoire shows about 210,000 clones, 84% found once; its top ten account for 7.8%. Patients of the Seattle cohort, enrolled during active infection, were followed longitudinally. The data are from a study of blood T cell repertoires in COVID-19. At the level of the study: Spain, Italy and the United States supplied samples that represented acute and convalescent COVID-19. The cDNA or gDNA used as material had been derived from T cells, B-cell-depleted T cells, or PBMCs.

The CDR3 is 12 residues long. The clonotype originates from a woman aged 80 or over with COVID-19, enrolled during active disease. The V gene is TRBV21-1, the J gene TRBJ2-1; TRBD1, the table's D call, lacks a check against the DNA. TRBV21-1 is marked as a pseudogene. What was sequenced was peripheral blood. This CDR3 is CASSKGQHEQFF. In DNA form, the CDR3 reads TGTGCCAGCAGCAAGGGACAACATGAGCAGTTCTTC.